This T cell receptor beta chain is from a study of CD8+CD57+ T cells in acquired aplastic anemia. Overall study: Average DNA yield from sorted CD4+ and CD8+ cells was roughly 3.1 ug. Study-wide results and limits: The study identified almost 30 CD8+ CDR3 sequences shared by patients and controls. CD8+ Simpson's diversity showed no significant patient-control difference.

Researchers used genomic DNA as the template to profile TCR beta VDJ and CDR3. TCRdb used MiXCR to reprocess the reads, holding one entry per CDR3 protein. This table has 150,000 to 200,000 distinct CDR3 sequences, 35% to 55% appearing once. This clonotype showed up many times. Its cognate antigen is unknown. This CDR3 comprises 13 residues. Germline CDR1 LNHDA, CDR2 SQIVND (reference sequence). Sequencing was performed on sorted CD4+, CD8+, or CD8+CD57+ T cells (not recorded which) from PBMCs. The chain carries TRBV19 and TRBJ1-2; TRBD1 is a possible D gene (5 bases). The receptor was isolated from a human donor in good health. The CDR3 DNA sequence: TGTGCTAGCAGGGCCTCCCTGCCCAATGGCTACACCTTC. This gives the protein CASRASLPNGYTF.